A single sample gave rise to the 16 T cell receptor beta chains below, sequenced in a study of control samples from healthy donors and cancer patients (dated by TCRdb to the early 2020s). Receptor libraries were prepared by the immunoSEQ multiplex PCR assay. Drawn from immuneACCESS, this table holds only the in-frame rearrangements with V and J called that TCRdb kept. Clones are partly lost; checked studies trace under half to an unresolved V gene and leave the rest unexplained. The sample table holds tens of thousands of clones, of which less than 95% were seen once. The ten largest make up under 3.5% of the sample. The sequencing input was blood. The receptors here all came from a woman between 25 and 40 years old in good health.

This sequence joins TRBV6-5 and TRBJ2-7, with D perhaps matching TRBD1 (6 bases). The CDR3 covers 13 residues. Looked up from germline, CDR1 is MNHEY and CDR2 is SVGAGI. Trimming pared 5 bases from V and 1 base from J, leaving 9 bases between. DNA of the CDR3: TGTGCCAGCAGTCGGGACAAATCCTACGAGCAGTACGTC. Amino acid sequence: CASSRDKSYEQYV.

This rearrangement joins TRBV4-2 to TRBJ1-3; D is uncertain. The CDR3 totals 16 residues. V lost 1 base and J lost 0, with 10 bases in between. Germline CDR1 and CDR2: LGHNA and YNFKEQ. The DNA for the CDR3 is TGTGCCAGCAGCCAAGCCGGCGGAAGCTCTGGAAACACCATATATTTT. Translation: CASSQAGGSSGNTIYF.

The chain uses TRBV28 and TRBJ2-5; no firm D call. The CDR3 has 12 amino acids. Germline-derived CDR1 and CDR2 are MDHEN and SYDVKM. V gave up 7 bases and J gave up 5 bases, with 11 bases separating them. The CDR3: CASTGLGETQYF. The DNA for the CDR3 is TGTGCCAGCACCGGCTTGGGGGAGACCCAGTACTTC.

V is TRBV9 and J is TRBJ2-2, with 9 bases that match TRBD2. Per germline, CDR1 SGDLS and CDR2 YYNGEE. J was trimmed by 7 bases and V by 3 bases; bases with no gene match: 7. This CDR3 has 15 residues. The CDR3 loop reads CASSDAGGPDGELFF. The DNA of the CDR3 is TGTGCCAGCAGCGACGCGGGGGGGCCGGACGGGGAGCTGTTTTTT.

CDR3 bases: TGTGCCTGGAGCAGAAAGGGGAGCTACCAAGAGACCCAGTACTTC. Protein sequence: CAWSRKGSYQETQYF. The V gene is TRBV30, the J gene TRBJ2-5; D may be TRBD1 or TRBD2 (5 bases each). Germline CDR1 GTSNPN, CDR2 SVGIG (reference sequence). The CDR3 runs to 15 residues. The ends were cut back, 3 bases at V and 0 bases at J, with 14 bases in the middle.

The chain employs TRBV5-1 and TRBJ1-2; 8 nucleotides line up with TRBD1. Looked up from germline, CDR1 is SGHRS and CDR2 is YFSETQ. The CDR3 loop spans 14 amino acids. Unmatched junction bases numbered 7, after V lost 5 bases and J lost 4 bases. The CDR3 sequence is CASRPGTGPYGYTF. The CDR3 nucleotides are TGCGCCAGCAGGCCCGGGACAGGCCCCTATGGCTACACCTTC.

This chain joins TRBV2 and TRBJ1-5; D may be TRBD1 (5 bases). The germline V and J ends were trimmed by 4 bases and 0 bases, with 10 bases remaining between them. CDR1 and CDR2 (germline): SNHLY, FYNNEI. CDR3 length equals 15 residues. The DNA of the CDR3 is TGTGCCAGCAGTGCAGGGCAGAATAGCAATCAGCCCCAGCATTTT. Translating gives CASSAGQNSNQPQHF.

The chain joins TRBV30 to TRBJ1-4; D is uncertain. Germline V gene data show CDR1 as GTSNPN and CDR2 as SVGIG (reference sequence). This CDR3 contains 13 residues. Trimming pared 4 bases from V and 0 bases from J, leaving 6 bases between. This chain's CDR3 is CAWNGATNEKLFF. Here the CDR3 DNA reads TGTGCCTGGAATGGTGCAACTAATGAAAAACTGTTTTTT.

The chain combines TRBV5-1 with TRBJ2-3; 9 bases map to TRBD2. The length of the CDR3 is 16 residues. In germline, CDR1 is SGHRS, CDR2 YFSETQ. Trimming took 4 bases from V and 0 from J; bases not matched to a gene: 6. CDR3: CASSTRTSVSTDTQYF. In DNA form, the CDR3 reads TGCGCCAGCAGCACGCGGACTAGCGTAAGCACAGATACGCAGTATTTT.

The chain uses TRBV5-1 and TRBJ1-2; perhaps TRBD1 as D (5 bases). CDR3 length: 14 amino acids. V was cut by 4 bases and J by 4 bases, with 14 bases left in between. Germline lookup yields CDR1 SGHRS and CDR2 YFSETQ. The CDR3 DNA reads as TGCGCCAGCAGCGAGGACGGACACAGCTATGGCTACACCTTC. Its translation: CASSEDGHSYGYTF.

The chain links TRBV19 to TRBJ1-1, with 9 bases aligning to TRBD1. V lost 4 bases, J lost 0 bases, and 3 bases stayed unmatched. CDR3 size: 15 residues. Per germline, CDR1 LNHDA and CDR2 SQIVND (reference sequence). CDR3 sequence: CASSRDRAMNTEAFF. The CDR3 nucleotides are TGTGCCAGTAGTAGGGACAGGGCAATGAACACTGAAGCTTTCTTT.

V gene TRBV4-2 combines with J gene TRBJ2-1; a weak D match, TRBD1 (6 bases). CDR1 is LGHNA and CDR2 is YNFKEQ in the germline V gene. The length of the CDR3 is 14 residues. The V end was cut by 3 bases, the J end by 8 bases, with 14 bases between. The CDR3 spells CASSHQDSSDEQFF. The CDR3 bases are TGTGCCAGCAGCCACCAGGACAGTAGTGATGAGCAGTTCTTC.

The rearrangement links TRBV9 to TRBJ1-2, with TRBD1 matching over 7 bases. Trimming cost V 0 bases and J 0 bases; bases outside gene matches: 2. Germline V gene sequence: CDR1 SGDLS, CDR2 YYNGEE. The CDR3 spans 15 residues. CDR3 sequence reads: CASSVGQGANYGYTF. The DNA for the CDR3 is TGTGCCAGCAGCGTAGGACAGGGAGCTAACTATGGCTACACCTTC.

The chain employs TRBV11-2 and TRBJ2-1; a weak D match, TRBD1 (6 bases). The CDR3 covers 15 residues. The V gene's germline CDR1 is SGHAT and CDR2 FQNNGV. V dropped 2 bases and J dropped 1 base, with 9 bases sitting between them. The CDR3 sequence is CASSLLQGSYNEQFF. The CDR3 DNA sequence: TGTGCCAGCAGCTTACTACAGGGTTCCTACAATGAGCAGTTCTTC.

For the CDR3, the DNA is TGTGCCAGCAGCCAAGTTGCAGCCAACACTGAAGCTTTCTTT. As protein: CASSQVAANTEAFF. J is TRBJ1-1 and V is TRBV3-1 (or the pseudogene TRBV3-2), with D unresolved. The CDR3 is 14 amino acids. The V end lost 1 base, the J end lost 2 bases, and 8 bases lay between the germline ends. Germline lookup yields CDR1 LGHDT and CDR2 YNNKEL (reference sequence).

The chain has TRBV2 and TRBJ2-7, with D unclear. Deletions cut 2 bases from V and 4 bases from J, with 6 bases between. CDR1 and CDR2 (germline): SNHLY, FYNNEI. The CDR3 length is 12 residues. This chain's CDR3 is CASSEWRYEQYV. In DNA form, the CDR3 reads TGTGCCAGCAGTGAATGGAGATACGAGCAGTACGTC.